Given below is one T cell receptor beta chain in context. These data are taken from a study of blood T cell repertoires in COVID-19. CDR3 length: 17 residues. Germline assignment: CDR1 SEHNR and CDR2 FQNEAQ (reference sequence). Deletions cut 10 bases from V and 0 bases from J, with 22 bases between. Measured with immunoSEQ multiplex PCR; TCRdb has only the in-frame clones, and not every one. The sample shows about 55,000 clones, 75% to 95% of them seen only once. The chain employs TRBV7-9 and TRBJ1-3; TRBD1 is a possible D gene (5 bases). Sequencing input: peripheral blood. This TCR was sampled from a man between 40 and 49 years old with acute or convalescent COVID-19. The CDR3 reads CAIDTGVQGFSGNTIYF. The DNA of the CDR3 is TGTGCCATCGATACGGGGGTCCAGGGTTTCTCTGGAAACACCATATATTTT. Filled out from reference TRBV7-9 and TRBJ1-3, the complete variable domain reads DTGVSQNPRHKITKRGQNVTFRCDPISEHNRLYWYRQTLGQGPEFLTYFQNEAQLEKSRLLSDRFSAERPKGSFSTLEIQRTEQGDSAMYLCAIDTGVQGFSGNTIYFGEGSWLTVV.